Listed here are 6 T cell receptor beta chains from one sample, sequenced in a study of T cell repertoires in cytomegalovirus infection. In TCRdb, the reads were re-called with MiXCR into one record per CDR3 protein. The table lists approximately 340,000 distinct CDR3 sequences, about 27% of them singletons. For these TCRs, the target antigens are not known. The sequences come from cultured PBMCs, collected from culture after CMV antigen stimulation. Receptors were obtained from a human donor in good health (CMV status not recorded). Some clones in this sample may be carry-over from other donors' samples.

The chain carries TRBV4-1 and TRBJ1-2, with 10 positions matching TRBD1. The CDR3 contains 15 residues. The germline V gene has CDR1 MGHRA and CDR2 YSYEKL. Trimming took 3 bases from V and 6 from J; bases not matched to a gene: 7. The CDR3 nucleotides are TGCGCCAGCAGCCACCCGGGACAGGGGTCGGATGGCTACACCTTC. Translating it yields CASSHPGQGSDGYTF.

The CDR3 nucleotides are TGTGCCAGCTCACCACCCGGACAGGTTGTCTCTGGAAACACCATATATTTT. This translates into CASSPPGQVVSGNTIYF. This chain joins TRBV18 and TRBJ1-3, with 7 bases identical to TRBD1. From germline, CDR1 is KGHSH and CDR2 LQKENI. This CDR3 comprises 17 residues. The junction had 5 bases not matched to a gene; V was cut back by 0 bases and J by 0 bases. Supplemented by reference TRBV18 and TRBJ1-3, the full variable domain reads NAGVMQNPRHLVRRRGQEARLRCSPMKGHSHVYWYRQLPEEGLKFMVYLQKENIIDESGMPKERFSAEFPKEGPSILRIQQVVRGDSAAYFCASSPPGQVVSGNTIYFGEGSWLTVV.

This clonotype came up a few times. The genes are TRBV7-7 and TRBJ2-5; 7 nucleotides align to TRBD1. The CDR3 is 15 residues long. The V and J ends lost 5 bases and 3 bases, in that order; junction bases with no gene match: 9. Germline V gives CDR1 SSHAT, CDR2 FNYEAQ (reference sequence). This CDR3 is CASSTNLGQEETQYF. The CDR3 nucleotides read TGTGCCAGCAGCACCAACCTAGGACAGGAAGAGACCCAGTACTTC.

This clonotype was seen repeatedly, ten times or more. V and J are TRBV7-2 and TRBJ2-1, with 15 bases that match TRBD2. V was clipped by 3 bases and J by 9 bases; unmatched bases: 6. CDR1 is SGHTA, CDR2 FQGNSA, per germline. This CDR3 is 16 amino acids long. The CDR3 DNA is TGTGCCAGCAGCTTGGGACTAGCGGGAGGAGACGGTGAGCAGTTCTTC. This encodes CASSLGLAGGDGEQFF.

This clonotype was observed a handful of times. This chain connects TRBV6-5 to TRBJ1-1; no firm D call. CDR3 length: 14 residues. The germline CDR1 and CDR2 sequences are MNHEY and SVGAGI. The V and J ends lost 0 bases and 8 bases respectively, with 13 bases between them. The CDR3 here is CASSYSRGSPEAFF. CDR3 sequence (DNA): TGTGCCAGCAGTTACTCAAGAGGGTCCCCAGAAGCTTTCTTT.

The V call is TRBV27, the J call TRBJ1-5, with a possible D match to TRBD1 (6 bases). This CDR3 spans 16 amino acids. V lost 3 bases and J lost 1, with 13 bases in between. Germline CDR1 and CDR2: MNHEY and SMNVEV (reference sequence). Here the CDR3 DNA reads TGTGCCAGCAGTTTTTGGACAACAGGGAGCAATCAGCCCCAGCATTTT. Translation: CASSFWTTGSNQPQHF.